The rows below give T cell receptor beta chains drawn from one sample of a study of blood T cell repertoires in COVID-19. Sequenced by immunoSEQ multiplex PCR; TCRdb stores in-frame clones only, minus some. The repertoire holds approximately 200,000 clones, with around four fifths as singletons. The specimen was PBMCs or T cells enriched from blood (not recorded which). These receptors all stem from a man aged 35-49 years who had recovered from COVID-19. CDR3s include the opening cysteine and the closing phenylalanine or tryptophan. Fields, in order: D gene, J gene, clone size, V gene, CDR3 DNA, CDR3 protein. A D gene is named only where the DNA matches it firmly. Not every row has a clone size; where given, it reads once, few, many or a size class.

>-|TRBJ2-2|once|TRBV5-1
TGCGCCAGCAATCTCAAAGGGGATATCACCGGGGAGCTGTTTTTT
CASNLKGDITGELFF
>-|TRBJ2-7|-|TRBV27
TGTGCCAGCAGTCCCCTCGGAGGACCCTACGAGCAGTACTTC
CASSPLGGPYEQYF
>TRBD1|TRBJ1-2|-|TRBV4-1
TGCGCCAGCAGCCACCGACAGGGAGGCGGCTACACCTTC
CASSHRQGGGYTF
>-|TRBJ1-1|-|TRBV6-5
TGTGCCAGCACGGTACAGAAAAACACTGAAGCTTTCTTT
CASTVQKNTEAFF
>-|TRBJ2-3|-|TRBV3-1/TRBV3-2
TGTGCCAGCAGCCGGGGTATTAGAGAGGGAGGTGATACGCAGTATTTT
CASSRGIREGGDTQYF
>TRBD2|TRBJ2-1|once|TRBV7-3
TGTGCCAGCAGCTTAACGGTTAGCGGGAGAACGAATGAGCAGTTCTTC
CASSLTVSGRTNEQFF
>TRBD1|TRBJ1-5|-|TRBV28
TGTGCCAGCAGTTTATTCCAGGGGGAGAGCAATCAGCCCCAGCATTTT
CASSLFQGESNQPQHF
>-|TRBJ2-7|-|TRBV13
TGTGCCAGCAGCTCAACCACCGGGACTTACTCCTACGAGCAGTACTTC
CASSSTTGTYSYEQYF
>-|TRBJ2-1|-|TRBV20-1
TGCAGTGTACTAGGCGTGAGGGAGCAGTTCTTC
CSVLGVREQFF
>-|TRBJ2-5|-|TRBV3-1/TRBV3-2
TGTGCCAGCAGCCAAAAGGGAGTGGAGACCCAGTACTTC
CASSQKGVETQYF
>TRBD1|TRBJ1-2|-|TRBV28
TGTGCCAGCAGTTTAGGGACAGTGAATTATGGCTACACCTTC
CASSLGTVNYGYTF
>-|TRBJ1-1|-|TRBV13
TGTGCCAGCAGCCCTCCTCGAGCCACTGAAGCTTTCTTT
CASSPPRATEAFF
>-|TRBJ2-5|-|TRBV11-2
TGTGCCAGCAGCCCCGGACTTTCTAGCCAAGAGACCCAGTACTTC
CASSPGLSSQETQYF
>-|TRBJ1-5|-|TRBV19
TGTGCCAGTAGTATAGAACGGGTTCATCAGCCCCAGCATTTT
CASSIERVHQPQHF
>TRBD2|TRBJ2-5|few|TRBV7-2
TGTGCCAGCAGCTTAGTGCGGGGGCAAGAGACCCAGTACTTC
CASSLVRGQETQYF
>-|TRBJ2-1|few|TRBV7-3
TGTGCCAGCAGCCCTCGTGGCGAGGGTGAGCAGTTCTTC
CASSPRGEGEQFF
>TRBD1|TRBJ1-6|-|TRBV18
TGTGCCAGCTCGGACAGGACCAATTCACCCCTCCACTTT
CASSDRTNSPLHF
>-|TRBJ2-5|-|TRBV5-8
TGTGCCAGCAGCTGGGGGCCAGGAGAGACCCAGTACTTC
CASSWGPGETQYF
>-|TRBJ2-7|-|TRBV18
TGTGCCAGCTCACCGACGACAGCCTACGAGCAGTACTTC
CASSPTTAYEQYF
>-|TRBJ1-5|-|TRBV28
TGTGCCAGCTCTTCGGGGGGACAGCCCCAGCATTTT
CASSSGGQPQHF
>-|TRBJ1-1|-|TRBV4-2
TGTGCCAGCAGCGCACACAGGGTTAACACTGAAGCTTTCTTT
CASSAHRVNTEAFF
>TRBD1|TRBJ2-1|many|TRBV6-2/TRBV6-3
TGTGCCAGCAGTTACCTGGGACAGGGGGCAGGTAATGAGCAGTTCTTC
CASSYLGQGAGNEQFF
>TRBD1|TRBJ2-7|once|TRBV11-2
TGTGCCAGCAGCCCGGGACAGGCGGTTCGAGAGCAGTACTTC
CASSPGQAVREQYF
>-|TRBJ2-4|-|TRBV5-1
TGCGCCAGCAGCTCGGGACTGTTCGCCAAAAACATTCAGTACTTC
CASSSGLFAKNIQYF
>TRBD1|TRBJ2-7|-|TRBV9
TGTGCCAGCAGCCCAAGGGGAGAACAGGGGATCCGCGAGCAGTACTTC
CASSPRGEQGIREQYF
>-|TRBJ1-1|few|TRBV3-1/TRBV3-2
TGTGCCAGCAGCCAAGAAGGTGGAGGGTACACTGAAGCTTTCTTT
CASSQEGGGYTEAFF
>TRBD1|TRBJ1-1|once|TRBV9
TGTGCCAGCAGCGTAGAGGGACAGGGGTATTCTGAAGCTTTCTTT
CASSVEGQGYSEAFF
>-|TRBJ2-7|once|TRBV18
TGTGCCAGCTCACCAGGCCTCTACGAGCAGTACTTC
CASSPGLYEQYF
>TRBD1|TRBJ1-1|-|TRBV5-1
TGCGCCAGCAGCTTGAGCAGGGAAGGGGGCTTCACTGAAGCTTTCTTT
CASSLSREGGFTEAFF
>-|TRBJ2-7|once|TRBV18
TGTGCCAGCTCCCCAGCCGCGGCCTACGAGCAGTACTTC
CASSPAAAYEQYF
>TRBD1|TRBJ1-4|-|TRBV27
TGTGCCAGCAGTGGGCAAAACCGGGGACAGGGGGCCGAAAAACTGTTTTTT
CASSGQNRGQGAEKLFF
>-|TRBJ1-3|-|TRBV5-1
TGCGCCAGCAGCTTACAGGTCTCTGGAAACACCATATATTTT
CASSLQVSGNTIYF
>TRBD2|TRBJ2-3|-|TRBV5-1
TGCGCCAGCAGCTTGGTGTTGCGGGAGAGTACGGCAGATACGCAGTATTTT
CASSLVLRESTADTQYF
>-|TRBJ1-3|-|TRBV7-2
TGTGCCAGCAGCCCGGGACTAGGAAACACCATATATTTT
CASSPGLGNTIYF
>-|TRBJ2-1|-|TRBV7-2
TGTGCCAGCAGCTTAGAAGTGAGGGCGGGGGAGCAGTTCTTC
CASSLEVRAGEQFF
>TRBD1|TRBJ1-2|-|TRBV15
TGTGCCACCAGCAGTCGGACAACAGGGGCCTATGGCTACACCTTC
CATSSRTTGAYGYTF
>TRBD1|TRBJ1-1|-|TRBV5-1
TGCGCCAGCAGCTTGGCTGGACAGGAGAACACTGAAGCTTTCTTT
CASSLAGQENTEAFF
>-|TRBJ2-1|-|TRBV11-2
TGTGCCAGCAGCCCCGATACCTGGAGCGGGCCGTCCTCCTACAATGAGCAGTTCTTC
CASSPDTWSGPSSYNEQFF
>TRBD2|TRBJ2-5|-|TRBV27
TGTGCCAGCCAACTAGCGGGAGTCCAAGAGACCCAGTACTTC
CASQLAGVQETQYF
>-|TRBJ2-1|few|TRBV10-3
TGTGCCATCAGTGAGTCGAGCGGGCTCAACAATGAGCAGTTCTTC
CAISESSGLNNEQFF
>-|TRBJ1-1|-|TRBV6-5
TGTGCCAGCAGTTACTCGATTTCAGGGTCCACTGAAGCTTTCTTT
CASSYSISGSTEAFF
>TRBD1|TRBJ1-1|-|TRBV7-2
TGTGCCAGCGGGGACCAGGGGGTGGGATATTCAGAAGCTTTCTTT
CASGDQGVGYSEAFF
>-|TRBJ2-5|-|TRBV7-3
TGTGCCAGCAGCTTAGGCGGAACCTACCAAGAGACCCAGTACTTC
CASSLGGTYQETQYF
>-|TRBJ2-5|-|TRBV5-6
TGTGCCAGCAGCTTGGTCCAGGGGCAAGAGACCCAGTACTTC
CASSLVQGQETQYF
>-|TRBJ2-4|-|TRBV29-1
TGCAGCGTTCTCAGGGGAAGCCTAAACATTCAGTACTTC
CSVLRGSLNIQYF
>-|TRBJ1-1|once|TRBV2
TGTGCCAGCAGTGAAACAGGGCACACTGAAGCTTTCTTT
CASSETGHTEAFF
>-|TRBJ1-3|few|TRBV6-5
TGTGCCAGCAGTTACTTGGGCAGGGTTGCAGGAAACACCATATATTTT
CASSYLGRVAGNTIYF
>TRBD1|TRBJ1-1|few|TRBV11-2
TGTGCCAGCAGCTGGGGGACAGGGGGCAGAGGTGAAGCTTTCTTT
CASSWGTGGRGEAFF
>-|TRBJ1-1|-|TRBV9
TGTGCCAGCAGCGTAAAAACAGATTTAAACACTGAAGCTTTCTTT
CASSVKTDLNTEAFF
>-|TRBJ2-5|-|TRBV6-5
TGTGCCAGCCTCCCAGGGTCAGCCCAAGAGACCCAGTACTTC
CASLPGSAQETQYF
>TRBD1|TRBJ1-1|-|TRBV5-4
TGTGCCAGCAGCTTAGAGGGACAGGGCATGAACACTGAAGCTTTCTTT
CASSLEGQGMNTEAFF
>-|TRBJ1-2|-|TRBV9
TGTGCCAGCAGCGTAGATGACAGGCTCGGCTATGGCTACACCTTC
CASSVDDRLGYGYTF
>TRBD2|TRBJ2-3|-|TRBV4-2
TGTGCCAGCAGCCAACAGACTAGCGGCTTTGGGGATACGCAGTATTTT
CASSQQTSGFGDTQYF
>-|TRBJ2-1|-|TRBV5-1
TGCGCCAGCAGCTTGGCCTCGCGGTCTGGCAATGAGCAGTTCTTC
CASSLASRSGNEQFF
>TRBD2|TRBJ2-1|-|TRBV24-1
TGTGCCACCAGTGACCTATCTAGCGGCGCCTACAATGAGCAGTTCTTC
CATSDLSSGAYNEQFF
>TRBD1|TRBJ1-4|-|TRBV18
TGTGCCAGCTCACAGGGACAGGGGGCTGAAAAACTGTTTTTT
CASSQGQGAEKLFF
>TRBD2|TRBJ2-2|-|TRBV28
TGTGCCAGCTCGGCGGGAGCCACCGGGGAGCTGTTTTTT
CASSAGATGELFF
>TRBD1|TRBJ2-7|-|TRBV28
TGTGCCAGCAGCCTCTTGACAGGGGACAACGAGCAGTACTTC
CASSLLTGDNEQYF